This T cell receptor (beta chain) was sequenced during a study of T cells in narcolepsy. Study overall: Healthy controls were enrolled alongside patients with narcolepsy type 1 or type 2.

Assay used: immunoSEQ multiplex PCR; TCRdb lists only in-frame clones, some missing. The sample lists roughly 23,000 clones, approximately 81% occurring once. Remarks on this clone: Its antigen is currently unknown.

CDR1 is MDHEN and CDR2 is SYDVKM in the germline V gene. Trimming took 3 bases from V and 2 from J; bases not matched to a gene: 10. The CDR3 covers 16 residues. Study-wide findings and caveats: Autoreactive clone sequences were missing from some blood memory CD4+ repertoires. Healthy controls reportedly lacked the autoreactive clonotypes serially found in patients' blood.

The receptor was isolated from a human donor in good health. The chain is built from TRBV28 and TRBJ2-7; 7 bases are a match to TRBD2. Sequenced: memory (CD45RA-) CD4+ T cells from blood. The CDR3 loop is CASSFHLAALTYEQYF. The CDR3 region has the DNA TGTGCCAGCAGTTTCCATCTAGCGGCCCTTACCTACGAGCAGTACTTC. The full variable domain, completed using reference TRBV28 and TRBJ2-7, is DVKVTQSSRYLVKRTGEKVFLECVQDMDHENMFWYRQDPGLGLRLIYFSYDVKMKEKGDIPEGYSVSREKKERFSLILESASTNQTSMYLCASSFHLAALTYEQYFGPGTRLTVT.